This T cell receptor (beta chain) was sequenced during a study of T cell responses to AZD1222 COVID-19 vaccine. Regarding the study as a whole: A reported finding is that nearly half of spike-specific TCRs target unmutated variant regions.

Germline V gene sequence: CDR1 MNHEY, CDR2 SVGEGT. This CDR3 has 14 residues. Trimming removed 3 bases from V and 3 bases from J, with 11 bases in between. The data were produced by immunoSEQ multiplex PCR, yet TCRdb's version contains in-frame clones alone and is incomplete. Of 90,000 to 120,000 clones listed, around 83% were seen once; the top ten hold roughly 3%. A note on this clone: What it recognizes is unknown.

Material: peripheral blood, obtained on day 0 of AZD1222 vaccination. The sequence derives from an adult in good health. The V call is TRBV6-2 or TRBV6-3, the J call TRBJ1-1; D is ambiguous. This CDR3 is CASSYLQPDTEAFF. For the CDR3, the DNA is TGTGCCAGCAGTTATCTCCAGCCCGACACTGAAGCTTTCTTT.